Given below is one T cell receptor beta chain in context. The sample carries other DNA sequences with the same CDR3. This entry belongs to a study of shared clonotypes between healthy human individuals. Cells designated naive CD8 were CD45RO-negative and were positively selected for CCR7, with terminally differentiated effector memory CD45RA+ cells excluded. TCRdb's copy holds only in-frame clones and misses some; the assay was immunoSEQ multiplex PCR. The table lists about 2 million clones, about 95% of them singletons. The sample consisted of naive CD8+ T cells sorted from blood. The receptor was derived from a man between 18 and 29 years old in good health.

This CDR3 reads CASSLTGGDNEQFF. The CDR3 DNA sequence: TGTGCCAGCAGTTTAACAGGGGGGGACAATGAGCAGTTCTTC. V is TRBV28 and J is TRBJ2-1; D may be TRBD1 (8 bases). The CDR3 has 14 amino acids. V shed 2 bases and J shed 5 bases, with 10 bases lying between them. Germline V gene lookup returns CDR1 MDHEN and CDR2 SYDVKM.